Sequencing of this T cell receptor (beta chain) was carried out in a study of shared clonotypes between healthy human individuals. Regarding the study as a whole: Clonotypes that were shared across a handful of donors made up around 5.5% of naive CD4 clonotypes. Depth of sequencing was expected to influence donor clonotype sharing.

Turning to this clone: Antigen unknown.

The CDR3 is 14 amino acids. Germline V gives CDR1 SGDLS, CDR2 YYNGEE. Trimming took off 2 bases at V and 0 bases at J, with 6 bases between the two ends. Across several immunoSEQ plates, the genomic DNA of each subset was split evenly. Data came from immunoSEQ multiplex PCR; TCRdb stores just in-frame clones and leaves some out. The sample includes about 730,000 clones, 55% to 75% of them seen just once. Naive CD4+ cells were CD45RA-selected; the remaining cells were memory. This sequence originates from a woman aged 25 to 39 in good health. The chain joins TRBV9 to TRBJ1-3; the D is unclear. Specimen: memory CD4+ T cells sorted from blood. As for subset: CD45RA-negative fraction. The CDR3 here is CASSVDTSGNTIYF. The CDR3 nucleotides are TGTGCCAGCAGCGTCGACACCTCTGGAAACACCATATATTTT.